This T cell receptor (beta chain) comes out of a study of blood T cells in healthy people across ages. General observations from the study: Significant beta diversity loss was already apparent by age approximately 40, declining roughly linearly. TCR beta diversity tracked closely with naive T cell percentage.

It was with a sample-barcoded 5' primer and a J-beta primer mix that a second PCR of roughly 7 to 12 cycles was run. One entry per CDR3 protein, called by TCRdb with MiXCR from the 5' RACE reads. The repertoire holds 800,000 or so distinct CDR3 sequences, with just under 25% as singletons. Turning to this clonotype: Its target is unknown.

The data were also submitted as part of a second study, on T cells of mothers and their children. That study adds: cDNA synthesis used all extracted RNA, about 1.5 ug per 15 ul. The overlap seen between related mothers and children slightly exceeded that of unrelated pairs, though not significantly.

The TCR comes from a boy between 10 and 17 years old in good health. The sequenced material came from blood.

The CDR3 loop reads CASTLTGGPEKLFF. CDR3 DNA: TGTGCCAGCACTTTGACAGGGGGGCCGGAAAAACTGTTTTTT. The chain joins TRBV12-3 or TRBV12-4 to TRBJ1-4; the match to TRBD1 covers 9 bases. J was trimmed by 8 bases and V by 7 bases; bases with no gene match: 8. This CDR3 has 14 amino acids.